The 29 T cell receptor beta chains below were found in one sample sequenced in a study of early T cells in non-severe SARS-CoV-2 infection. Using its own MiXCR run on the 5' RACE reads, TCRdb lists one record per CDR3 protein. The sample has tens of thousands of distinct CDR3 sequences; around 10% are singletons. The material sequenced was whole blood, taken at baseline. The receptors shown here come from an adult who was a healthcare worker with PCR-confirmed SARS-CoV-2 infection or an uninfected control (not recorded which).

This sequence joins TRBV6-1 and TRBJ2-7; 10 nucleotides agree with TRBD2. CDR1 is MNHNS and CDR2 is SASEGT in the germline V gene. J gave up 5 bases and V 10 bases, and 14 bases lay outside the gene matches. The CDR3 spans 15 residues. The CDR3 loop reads CAILISSGGSHEQYF. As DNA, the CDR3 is TGTGCCATCTTAATCAGTAGCGGGGGGTCGCACGAGCAGTACTTC.

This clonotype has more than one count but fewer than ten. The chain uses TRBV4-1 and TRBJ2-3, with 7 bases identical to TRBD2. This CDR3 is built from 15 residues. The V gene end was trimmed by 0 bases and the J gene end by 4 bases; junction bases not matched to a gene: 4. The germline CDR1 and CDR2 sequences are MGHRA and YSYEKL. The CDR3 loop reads CASSQESGVPDTQYF. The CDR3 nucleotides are TGCGCCAGCAGCCAAGAGAGCGGGGTACCAGATACGCAGTATTTT.

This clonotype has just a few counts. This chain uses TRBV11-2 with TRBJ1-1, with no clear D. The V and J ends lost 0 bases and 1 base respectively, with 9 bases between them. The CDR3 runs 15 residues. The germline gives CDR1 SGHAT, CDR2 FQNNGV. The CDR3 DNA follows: TGTGCCAGCAGCTTAGAGGGGTCGGCGAACACTGAAGCTTTCTTT. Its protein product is CASSLEGSANTEAFF.

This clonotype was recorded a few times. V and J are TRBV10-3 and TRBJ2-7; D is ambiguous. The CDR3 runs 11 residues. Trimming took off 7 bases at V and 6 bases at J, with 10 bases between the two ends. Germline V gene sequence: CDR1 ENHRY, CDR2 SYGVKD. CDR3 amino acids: CAINNLGEQYF. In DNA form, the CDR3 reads TGTGCCATCAACAACCTCGGCGAGCAGTACTTC.

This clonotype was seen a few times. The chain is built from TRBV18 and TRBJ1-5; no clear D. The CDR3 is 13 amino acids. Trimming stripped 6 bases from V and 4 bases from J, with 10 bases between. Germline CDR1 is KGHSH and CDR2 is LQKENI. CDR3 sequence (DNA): TGTGCCAGCTCTCCGGCGGAGAATCAGCCCCAGCATTTT. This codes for CASSPAENQPQHF. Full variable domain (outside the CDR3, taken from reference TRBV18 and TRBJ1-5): NAGVMQNPRHLVRRRGQEARLRCSPMKGHSHVYWYRQLPEEGLKFMVYLQKENIIDESGMPKERFSAEFPKEGPSILRIQQVVRGDSAAYFCASSPAENQPQHFGDGTRLSIL.

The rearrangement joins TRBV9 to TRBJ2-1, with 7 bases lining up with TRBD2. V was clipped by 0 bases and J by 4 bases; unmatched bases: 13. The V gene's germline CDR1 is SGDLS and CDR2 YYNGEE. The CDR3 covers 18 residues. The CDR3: CASSVATGTAGVYNEQFF. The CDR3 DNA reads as TGTGCCAGCAGCGTAGCTACGGGGACGGCGGGAGTTTACAATGAGCAGTTCTTC.

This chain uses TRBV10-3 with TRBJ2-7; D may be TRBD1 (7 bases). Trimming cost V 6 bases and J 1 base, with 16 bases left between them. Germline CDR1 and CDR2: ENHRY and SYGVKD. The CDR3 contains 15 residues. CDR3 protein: CAISESTGRSYEQYF. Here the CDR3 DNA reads TGTGCCATCAGCGAATCGACAGGGAGGTCCTACGAGCAGTACTTC.

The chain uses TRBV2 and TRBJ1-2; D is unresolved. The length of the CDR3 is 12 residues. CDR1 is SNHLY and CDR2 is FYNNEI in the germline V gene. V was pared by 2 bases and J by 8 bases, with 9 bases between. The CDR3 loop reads CASSELGRGYTF. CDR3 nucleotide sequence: TGTGCCAGCAGTGAACTGGGAAGGGGCTACACCTTC.

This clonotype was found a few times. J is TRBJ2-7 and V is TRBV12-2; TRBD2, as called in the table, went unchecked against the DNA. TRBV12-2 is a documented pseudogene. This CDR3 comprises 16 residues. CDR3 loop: CASRLARLAGFHEQYF. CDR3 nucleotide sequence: TGTGCAAGTCGCTTAGCGCGCCTAGCGGGATTCCACGAGCAGTACTTC.

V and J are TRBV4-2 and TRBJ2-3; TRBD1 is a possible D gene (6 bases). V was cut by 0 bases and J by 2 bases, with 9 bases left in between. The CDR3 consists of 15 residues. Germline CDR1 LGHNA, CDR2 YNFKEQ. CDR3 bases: TGTGCCAGCAGCCAAGAACAGGGAAACACAGATACGCAGTATTTT. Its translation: CASSQEQGNTDTQYF.

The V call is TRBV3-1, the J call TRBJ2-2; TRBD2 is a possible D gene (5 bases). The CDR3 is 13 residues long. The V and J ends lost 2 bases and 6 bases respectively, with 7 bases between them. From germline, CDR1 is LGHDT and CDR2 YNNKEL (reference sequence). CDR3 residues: CASSQREAGELFF. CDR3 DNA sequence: TGTGCCAGCAGCCAACGGGAAGCCGGGGAGCTGTTTTTT. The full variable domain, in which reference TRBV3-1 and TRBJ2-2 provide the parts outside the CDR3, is DTAVSQTPKYLVTQMGNDKSIKCEQNLGHDTMYWYKQDSKKFLKIMFSYNNKELIINETVPNRFSPKSPDKAHLNLHINSLELGDSAVYFCASSQREAGELFFGEGSRLTVL.

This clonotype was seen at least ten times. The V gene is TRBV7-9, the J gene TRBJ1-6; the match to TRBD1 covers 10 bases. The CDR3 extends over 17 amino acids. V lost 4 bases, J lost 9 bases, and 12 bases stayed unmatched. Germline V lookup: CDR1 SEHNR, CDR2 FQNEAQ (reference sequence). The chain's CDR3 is CASSSAPGTGVFSPLHF. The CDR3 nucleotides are TGTGCCAGCAGCTCAGCTCCCGGGACAGGGGTTTTTTCACCCCTCCACTTT.

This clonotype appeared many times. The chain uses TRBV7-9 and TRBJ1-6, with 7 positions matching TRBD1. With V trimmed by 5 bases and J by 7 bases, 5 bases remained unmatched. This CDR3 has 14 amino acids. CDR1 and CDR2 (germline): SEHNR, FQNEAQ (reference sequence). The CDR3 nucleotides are TGTGCCAGCAGCCCGGGACAGAACAATTCACCCCTCCACTTT. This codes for CASSPGQNNSPLHF.

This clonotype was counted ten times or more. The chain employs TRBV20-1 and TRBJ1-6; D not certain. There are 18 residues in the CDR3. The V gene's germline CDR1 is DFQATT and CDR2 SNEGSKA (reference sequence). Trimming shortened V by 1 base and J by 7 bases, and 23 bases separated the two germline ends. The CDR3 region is CSARVITAPELGNSPLHF. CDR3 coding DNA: TGCAGTGCTAGAGTTATTACAGCGCCCGAATTAGGGAATTCACCCCTCCACTTT.

This chain's CDR3 is CASSRVLTNEKLFF. CDR3 nucleotide sequence: TGTGCCAGCAGCAGAGTCCTTACGAATGAAAAACTGTTTTTT. This chain uses TRBV12-3 or TRBV12-4 with TRBJ1-4; D unresolved. V was clipped by 6 bases and J by 5 bases, with 13 bases between them. This CDR3 is built from 14 residues.

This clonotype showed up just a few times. The CDR3 sequence is CASSLSFGSEAFF. In DNA, the CDR3 is TGTGCCAGCAGCTTAAGTTTCGGGTCTGAAGCTTTCTTT. The J gene is TRBJ1-1, the V gene TRBV7-2; D not resolved. Germline CDR1 is SGHTA and CDR2 is FQGNSA. Trimming shortened V by 2 bases and J by 6 bases, and 10 bases separated the two germline ends. The CDR3 covers 13 residues.

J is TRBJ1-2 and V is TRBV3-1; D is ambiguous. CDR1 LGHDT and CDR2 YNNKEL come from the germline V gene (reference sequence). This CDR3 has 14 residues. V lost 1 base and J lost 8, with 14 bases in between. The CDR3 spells CASSQVEGLGGYTF. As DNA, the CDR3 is TGTGCCAGCAGCCAAGTCGAAGGCTTAGGGGGCTACACCTTC.

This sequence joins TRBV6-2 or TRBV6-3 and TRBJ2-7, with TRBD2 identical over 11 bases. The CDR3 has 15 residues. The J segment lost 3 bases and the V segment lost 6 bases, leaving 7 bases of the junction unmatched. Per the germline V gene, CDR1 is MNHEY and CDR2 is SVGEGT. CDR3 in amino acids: CASRPGTSGNYEQYF. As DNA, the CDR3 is TGTGCCAGCAGGCCCGGGACTAGCGGAAACTACGAGCAGTACTTC.

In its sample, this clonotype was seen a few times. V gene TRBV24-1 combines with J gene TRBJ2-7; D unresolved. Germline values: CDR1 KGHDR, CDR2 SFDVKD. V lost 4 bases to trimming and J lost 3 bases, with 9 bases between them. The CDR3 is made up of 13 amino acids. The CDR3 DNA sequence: TGTGCCACCAGTGACCCGCCTGGCTACGAGCAGTACTTC. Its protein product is CATSDPPGYEQYF.

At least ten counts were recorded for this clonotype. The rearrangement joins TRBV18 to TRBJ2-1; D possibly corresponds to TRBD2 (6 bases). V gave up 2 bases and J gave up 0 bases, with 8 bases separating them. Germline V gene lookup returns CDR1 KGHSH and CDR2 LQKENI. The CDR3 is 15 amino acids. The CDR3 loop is CASSPGGNSYNEQFF. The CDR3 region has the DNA TGTGCCAGCTCACCAGGGGGGAACTCCTACAATGAGCAGTTCTTC.

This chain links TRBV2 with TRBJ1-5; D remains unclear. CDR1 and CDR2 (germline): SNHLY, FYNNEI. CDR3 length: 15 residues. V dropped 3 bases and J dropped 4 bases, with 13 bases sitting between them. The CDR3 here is CASSDLQPRNQPQHF. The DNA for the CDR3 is TGTGCCAGCAGTGATCTCCAACCCAGGAATCAGCCCCAGCATTTT.

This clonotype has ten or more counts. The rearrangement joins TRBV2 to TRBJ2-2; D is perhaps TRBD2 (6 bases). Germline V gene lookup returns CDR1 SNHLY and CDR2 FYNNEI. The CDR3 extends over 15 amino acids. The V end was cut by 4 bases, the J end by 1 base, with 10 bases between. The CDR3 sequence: CASSGGVRNTGELFF. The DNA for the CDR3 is TGTGCCAGCAGTGGCGGGGTTAGGAACACCGGGGAGCTGTTTTTT.

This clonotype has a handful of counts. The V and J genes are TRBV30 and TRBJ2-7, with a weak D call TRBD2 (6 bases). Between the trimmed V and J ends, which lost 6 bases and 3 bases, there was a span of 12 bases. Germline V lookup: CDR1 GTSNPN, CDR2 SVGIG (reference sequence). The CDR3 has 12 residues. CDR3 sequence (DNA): TGTGCCTGCCATCCCGGGGGCTACGAGCAGTACTTC. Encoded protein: CACHPGGYEQYF.

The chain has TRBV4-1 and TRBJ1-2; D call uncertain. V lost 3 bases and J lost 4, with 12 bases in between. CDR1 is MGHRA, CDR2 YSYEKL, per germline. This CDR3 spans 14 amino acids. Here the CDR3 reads CASSQPGRIYGYTF. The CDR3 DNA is TGCGCCAGCAGCCAGCCCGGACGGATCTATGGCTACACCTTC.

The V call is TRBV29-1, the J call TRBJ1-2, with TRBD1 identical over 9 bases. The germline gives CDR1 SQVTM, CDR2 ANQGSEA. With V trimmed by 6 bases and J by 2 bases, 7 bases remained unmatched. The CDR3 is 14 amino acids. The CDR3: CSVVTGGENYGYTF. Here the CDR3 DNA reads TGCAGCGTCGTAACAGGGGGCGAGAACTATGGCTACACCTTC.

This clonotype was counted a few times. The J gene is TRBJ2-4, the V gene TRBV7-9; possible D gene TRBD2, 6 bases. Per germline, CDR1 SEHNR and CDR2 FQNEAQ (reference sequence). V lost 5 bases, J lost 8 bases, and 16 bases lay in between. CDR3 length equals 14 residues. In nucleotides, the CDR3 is TGTGCCAGCAGCCCGGCTAGCGTCTGGGACATTCAGTACTTC. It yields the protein CASSPASVWDIQYF.

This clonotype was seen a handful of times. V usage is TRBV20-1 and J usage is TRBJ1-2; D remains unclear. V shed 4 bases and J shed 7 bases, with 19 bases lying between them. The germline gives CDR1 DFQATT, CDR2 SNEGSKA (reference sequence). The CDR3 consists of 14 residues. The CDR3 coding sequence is TGCAGTGCTACACCGGAATTGGTCCGCCGTGGCTACACCTTC. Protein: CSATPELVRRGYTF.

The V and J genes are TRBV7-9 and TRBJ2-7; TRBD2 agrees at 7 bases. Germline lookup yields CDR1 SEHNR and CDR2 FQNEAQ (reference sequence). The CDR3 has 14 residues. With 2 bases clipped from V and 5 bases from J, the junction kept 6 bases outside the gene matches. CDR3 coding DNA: TGTGCCAGCAGCTTATCCGGGACTAACGACGAGCAGTACTTC. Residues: CASSLSGTNDEQYF.

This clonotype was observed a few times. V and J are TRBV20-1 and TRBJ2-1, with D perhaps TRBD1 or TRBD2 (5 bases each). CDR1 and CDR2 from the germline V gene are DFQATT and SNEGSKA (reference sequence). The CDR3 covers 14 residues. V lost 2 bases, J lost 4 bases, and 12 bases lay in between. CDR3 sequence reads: CSARLPGRYNEQFF. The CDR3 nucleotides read TGCAGTGCTAGACTTCCGGGACGGTACAATGAGCAGTTCTTC.